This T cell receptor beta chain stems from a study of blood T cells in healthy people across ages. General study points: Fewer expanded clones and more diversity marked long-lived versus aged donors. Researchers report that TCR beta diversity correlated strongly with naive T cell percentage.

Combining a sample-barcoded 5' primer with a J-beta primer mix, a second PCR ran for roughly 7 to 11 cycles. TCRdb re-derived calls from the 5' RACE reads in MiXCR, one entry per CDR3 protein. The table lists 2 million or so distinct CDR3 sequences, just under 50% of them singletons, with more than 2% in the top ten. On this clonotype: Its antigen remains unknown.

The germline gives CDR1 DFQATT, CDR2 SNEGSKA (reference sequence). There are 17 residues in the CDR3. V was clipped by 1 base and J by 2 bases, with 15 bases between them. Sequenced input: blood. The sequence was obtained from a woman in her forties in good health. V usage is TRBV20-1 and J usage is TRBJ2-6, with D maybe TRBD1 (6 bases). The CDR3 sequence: CSARVYRDSPGANVLTF. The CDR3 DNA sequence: TGCAGTGCTAGAGTTTACAGGGATAGCCCTGGGGCCAACGTCCTGACTTTC.